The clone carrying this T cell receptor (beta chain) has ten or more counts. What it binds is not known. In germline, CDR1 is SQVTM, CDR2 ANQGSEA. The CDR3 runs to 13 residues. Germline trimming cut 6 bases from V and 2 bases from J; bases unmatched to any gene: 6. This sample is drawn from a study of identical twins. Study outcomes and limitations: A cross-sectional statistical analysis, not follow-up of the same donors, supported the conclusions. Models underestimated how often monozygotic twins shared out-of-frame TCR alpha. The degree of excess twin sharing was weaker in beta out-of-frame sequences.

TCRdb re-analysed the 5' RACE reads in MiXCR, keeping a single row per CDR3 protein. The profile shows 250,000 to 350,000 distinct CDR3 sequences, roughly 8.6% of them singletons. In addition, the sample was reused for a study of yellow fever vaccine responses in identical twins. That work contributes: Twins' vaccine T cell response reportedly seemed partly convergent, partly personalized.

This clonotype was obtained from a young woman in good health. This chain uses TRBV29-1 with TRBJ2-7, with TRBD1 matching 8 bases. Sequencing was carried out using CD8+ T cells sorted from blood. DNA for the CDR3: TGCAGCGTGTGGGGACAGGATACCTACGAGCAGTACTTC. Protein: CSVWGQDTYEQYF.